This T cell receptor (beta chain) was captured in a study of shared clonotypes between healthy human individuals. CD45RO negativity and positive selection for CCR7 defined naive CD8 cells, a population that excluded terminally differentiated effector memory CD45RA+ cells. CDR1 and CDR2 from the germline V gene are SGHNT and YYREEE (reference sequence). V was pared by 4 bases and J by 1 base, with 9 bases between. The CDR3 consists of 13 residues. Libraries were prepared by immunoSEQ multiplex PCR; TCRdb keeps only in-frame clonotypes and omits some of them. This table holds about 1,900,000 clones, roughly 94% found once. In the case of this clone: Other DNA sequences in the sample encode the same CDR3.

The material sequenced was naive CD8+ T cells sorted from blood. This TCR derives from a man between 18 and 29 years old in good health. The rearrangement joins TRBV5-4 to TRBJ2-7, with a possible D match to TRBD2 (5 bases). CDR3 sequence reads: CASSPGGSYEQYF. CDR3 nucleotide sequence: TGTGCCAGCAGCCCGGGCGGGTCCTACGAGCAGTACTTC.